Listed below are T cell receptor beta chains from one sample, sequenced in a study of T cells expressing NK-cell markers. TCRdb derives one entry per CDR3 protein from the 5' RACE reads, leaving out DNA. The record lists 400,000 to 550,000 distinct CDR3 sequences, of which the ten most abundant hold less than 7.5%. Sequencing was carried out using blood T cells: a sorted CD56 or NKG2C T cell subset, CD4+ or CD8+ T cells, or bulk PBMC T cells (not recorded which). Every receptor here comes from a woman between 18 and 70 years old in good health. Each CDR3 is given with its conserved first and last residue.

j_call v_call cdr3_aa
TRBJ1-6 TRBV5-1 CASSPGTGGGNSPLHF
TRBJ2-1 TRBV12-3/TRBV12-4 CASSLSRDEQFF
TRBJ2-1 TRBV6-2/TRBV6-3 CASSRSTGDEQFF
TRBJ2-7 TRBV6-5 CASSYRQGGSEQYF
TRBJ2-1 TRBV5-4 CASSSVPNYNEQFF
TRBJ1-2 TRBV20-1 CSAEDLKGGYTF
TRBJ1-2 TRBV12-3/TRBV12-4 CASSPTTGTGTGYTF
TRBJ2-1 TRBV2 CASSEALGLAKSYNEQFF
TRBJ1-2 TRBV29-1 CSVEDRGAVYGYTF
TRBJ2-3 TRBV15 CAISRGLADTQYF
TRBJ1-5 TRBV7-8 CASSQREGMSNQPQHF
TRBJ2-3 TRBV7-8 CASSFLRDQRFSTDTQYF
TRBJ2-7 TRBV12-3/TRBV12-4 CASRASGTGTNEQYF
TRBJ2-5 TRBV7-7 CASSLEVQAQETQYF
TRBJ2-3 TRBV12-5 CASGPAGGVASDTQYF
TRBJ1-1 TRBV7-9 CASSLTGLMRTEAFF
TRBJ1-2 TRBV12-3/TRBV12-4 CATSSQGHYGYTF
TRBJ2-7 TRBV7-2 CASSLAGFEQYF
TRBJ2-1 TRBV7-8 CASSVQGPYNEQFF
TRBJ2-5 TRBV7-9 CASSLVGSSETQYF
TRBJ1-2 TRBV3-1 CASSQEGGGYTF
TRBJ1-4 TRBV5-8 CASDSTGGQANEKLFF
TRBJ2-2 TRBV20-1 CSARDQRGPGELFF
TRBJ1-5 TRBV6-2/TRBV6-3 CASSFLLQGGNQPQHF
TRBJ2-7 TRBV20-1 CSATDSSAASYEQYF
TRBJ1-1 TRBV3-1 CASSQGDRGTEAFF
TRBJ2-3 TRBV20-1 CSARDLRLAGGQDTQYF
TRBJ2-1 TRBV7-8 CASSPSRGSSYNEQFF
TRBJ1-1 TRBV7-2 CASRQGSDHRTEAFF
TRBJ2-7 TRBV3-1 CASSQDWTYEQYF
TRBJ2-7 TRBV6-5 CASRDVHEQYF
TRBJ2-1 TRBV11-3 CASSPRLEGLNEQFF
TRBJ2-1 TRBV29-1 CSVEDRLEILNEQFF
TRBJ2-2 TRBV11-2 CASSFTGARGTGELFF
TRBJ2-6 TRBV18 CASDRDRGLTGANVLTF
TRBJ2-6 TRBV11-2 CASSYQSGANVLTF
TRBJ1-6 TRBV20-1 CSARDAGGSVSGSPLHF
TRBJ2-3 TRBV12-3/TRBV12-4 CASSSGRIGDTQYF
TRBJ2-4 TRBV5-1 CASSSKQGSDLAKNIQYF
TRBJ2-5 TRBV7-6 CASSLIPSGSSPQETQYF
TRBJ1-1 TRBV7-9 CASSLAKGQQAQAFF
TRBJ1-1 TRBV19 CASSISTYMNTEAFF
TRBJ2-1 TRBV10-3 CAISEGTVSYNEQFF
TRBJ2-5 TRBV20-1 CSARERGQGFQETQYF
TRBJ2-5 TRBV30 CAWRSGGETQYF
TRBJ2-2 TRBV4-1 CASSPSGQGKVTGELFF
TRBJ2-3 TRBV5-1 CASSPPPGVPDTQYF
TRBJ1-5 TRBV9 CASSVEGGSNQPQHF
TRBJ2-3 TRBV7-9 CAGRMRTSSTDTQYF
TRBJ2-7 TRBV11-2 CASSLWPENYEQYF
TRBJ1-1 TRBV19 CASSHTSELTWGTEAFF
TRBJ1-1 TRBV20-1 CSALDPGQGHVRAFF